Shown below are 29 T cell receptor beta chains from a single sample sequenced in a study of CD8+ T cells in alopecia areata. The sequencing template was cDNA reverse transcribed from extracted RNA. Assay: immunoSEQ multiplex PCR; the TCRdb copy retains only in-frame clones and omits some. The profile shows 150,000 to 200,000 clones, less than 70% of them singletons. Described treatment: oral pan-JAK inhibitor, 5-10 mg twice daily. The sequences come from CD4+ T cells sorted from blood, collected at roughly week 49, from a patient treated with tofacitinib. The source of these receptors is a human donor with alopecia areata.

The chain employs TRBV25-1 and TRBJ1-2, with D unclear. V was cut by 7 bases and J by 5 bases, with 8 bases left in between. The length of the CDR3 is 11 residues. The germline gives CDR1 MGHDK, CDR2 SYGVNS. The CDR3 bases are TGTGCCAGCAACGGTCGGTATGGCTACACCTTC. This encodes CASNGRYGYTF.

The gene calls are TRBV6-1 and TRBJ1-1, with 7 bases lining up with TRBD1. Per germline, CDR1 MNHNS and CDR2 SASEGT. The V segment lost 4 bases and the J segment 2 bases; nucleotides outside the gene matches: 7. The CDR3 covers 15 residues. CDR3 bases: TGTGCCAGCAGTGTACAGGGGACCCTTAACACTGAAGCTTTCTTT. It encodes CASSVQGTLNTEAFF.

This clone was recorded once. This sequence joins TRBV5-6 and TRBJ1-1; D call uncertain. Germline V CDR1 and CDR2: SGHDT, YYEEEE. The CDR3 runs 14 residues. V dropped 2 bases and J dropped 0 bases, with 8 bases sitting between them. This CDR3 reads CASSFTEMNTEAFF. Here the CDR3 DNA reads TGTGCCAGCAGCTTCACAGAGATGAACACTGAAGCTTTCTTT.

The chain couples TRBV7-9 to TRBJ1-2; a weak D match, TRBD1 (6 bases). This CDR3 region has 16 residues. Trimming removed 5 bases from V and 9 bases from J, with 25 bases in between. Per the germline V gene, CDR1 is SEHNR and CDR2 is FQNEAQ (reference sequence). Here the CDR3 reads CASSGANQGPFGRYTF. CDR3 coding DNA: TGTGCCAGCAGCGGGGCCAACCAGGGGCCATTCGGACGCTACACCTTC.

This rearrangement joins TRBV10-3 to TRBJ2-5; 7 bases fit TRBD1. CDR1 is ENHRY, CDR2 SYGVKD, per germline. The CDR3 loop spans 14 amino acids. V shed 8 bases and J 4 bases; nucleotides not matched to a gene: 10. The chain's CDR3 is CAIRTGPMGETQYF. The CDR3 DNA reads TGTGCCATCCGGACAGGCCCTATGGGAGAGACCCAGTACTTC.

The J gene is TRBJ2-7, the V gene TRBV29-1, with D perhaps matching TRBD2 (5 bases). This CDR3 comprises 12 residues. The germline V gene encodes CDR1 SQVTM and CDR2 ANQGSEA. Trimming left V 5 bases short and J 6 bases short, with 14 bases between. The CDR3, as DNA: TGCAGCGTTCGAGCAACTAGGGCCGAGCAGTACTTC. It yields the protein CSVRATRAEQYF.

V usage is TRBV27 and J usage is TRBJ1-2, with TRBD1 matching 7 bases. V lost 6 bases and J lost 2; bases outside the gene matches: 6. CDR1 MNHEY and CDR2 SMNVEV come from the germline V gene (reference sequence). The CDR3 sequence is 14 residues long. CDR3 loop: CASRTLQGNYGYTF. The CDR3 coding sequence is TGTGCCAGCAGAACCTTACAGGGGAACTATGGCTACACCTTC.

In this sample, this clone turned up a few times. This chain joins TRBV27 and TRBJ2-1; 8 positions agree with TRBD1. The germline V gene has CDR1 MNHEY and CDR2 SMNVEV (reference sequence). The CDR3 contains 13 residues. V shed 5 bases, J shed 7 bases, and the junction held 4 bases outside the gene matches. The CDR3 DNA is TGTGCCAGCAGTGCCTGGACAGGGAATGAGCAGTTCTTC. As protein: CASSAWTGNEQFF.

The chain couples TRBV6-6 to TRBJ2-5; D unclear. The CDR3 sequence is 14 residues long. Germline CDR1 is MNHNY and CDR2 is SVGAGI (reference sequence). V gave up 6 bases and J gave up 1 base, with 12 bases separating them. CDR3 in amino acids: CASSRPSSQETQYF. The DNA of the CDR3 is TGTGCCAGCAGCCGCCCAAGCTCCCAAGAGACCCAGTACTTC.

The rearrangement uses TRBV29-1 and TRBJ1-2; tentatively, D is TRBD1 (6 bases). Trimming removed 7 bases from V and 4 bases from J, with 13 bases in between. The germline V gene encodes CDR1 SQVTM and CDR2 ANQGSEA. The length of the CDR3 is 12 residues. The CDR3 DNA reads TGCAGCGGCCGGGACACCATCTATGGCTACACCTTC. Its translation is CSGRDTIYGYTF.

This rearrangement joins TRBV13 to TRBJ2-3; no clear D gene. V was cut by 0 bases and J by 3 bases, with 7 bases left in between. CDR1 is PRHDT and CDR2 is FYEKMQ in the germline V gene (reference sequence). CDR3 length: 14 amino acids. As DNA, the CDR3 is TGTGCCAGCAGCTTAGGGGCGGTTACAGATACGCAGTATTTT. This translates into CASSLGAVTDTQYF.

Notes on this clone: A junction end diverges from the germline sequence, so it may reflect a read error. CDR3 residues: CASSETGLAGADF. Written as DNA, the CDR3 is TGTGCCAGCAGTGAAACCGGGCTAGCGGGGGCCGACTTC. V gene TRBV2 combines with J gene TRBJ2-7; 10 bases line up with TRBD2. The CDR3 runs 13 residues. Germline V gene data show CDR1 as SNHLY and CDR2 as FYNNEI.

The rearrangement uses TRBV4-1 and TRBJ2-7; the D is unclear. The CDR3 length is 14 residues. Germline CDR1 MGHRA, CDR2 YSYEKL. V lost 1 base to trimming and J lost 3 bases, with 10 bases between them. The CDR3 is CASSQVVGNYEQYF. Written as DNA, the CDR3 is TGCGCCAGCAGCCAAGTTGTGGGGAACTACGAGCAGTACTTC.

The V call is TRBV2, the J call TRBJ2-5, with TRBD2 identical over 9 bases. Germline CDR1 and CDR2: SNHLY and FYNNEI. The V gene end was trimmed by 7 bases and the J gene end by 0 bases; junction bases not matched to a gene: 12. There are 17 residues in the CDR3. Here the CDR3 DNA reads TGTGCCAGCATAAGGCTAGCGGGGCCGCGGTACCAAGAGACCCAGTACTTC. Its protein product is CASIRLAGPRYQETQYF.

The genes are TRBV2 and TRBJ2-1, with unresolved D. The CDR3 runs 12 residues. Looked up from germline, CDR1 is SNHLY and CDR2 is FYNNEI. The V and J ends lost 0 bases and 8 bases respectively, with 5 bases between them. The CDR3 here is CASSEAGYEQFF. The DNA of the CDR3 is TGTGCCAGCAGTGAAGCGGGGTATGAGCAGTTCTTC.

This chain joins TRBV14 and TRBJ2-7; D is ambiguous. Germline values: CDR1 SGHDN, CDR2 FVKESK. Between the trimmed V and J ends, which lost 3 bases and 4 bases, there was a span of 7 bases. The CDR3 runs to 12 residues. CDR3 protein: CASSQLEYEQYF. CDR3 nucleotides: TGTGCCAGCAGCCAGCTAGAATACGAGCAGTACTTC.

This clone was recorded only once. In DNA form, the CDR3 reads TGTGCCAGCAGCCAATCGGGCGGCGTTAACTATGGCTACACCTTC. Translating it yields CASSQSGGVNYGYTF. The rearrangement uses TRBV16 and TRBJ1-2; no firm D call. Germline CDR1 reads KGHSY; CDR2 reads FQNENV. V lost 0 bases and J lost 1, with 9 bases in between. The CDR3 extends over 15 amino acids.

The gene calls are TRBV7-6 and TRBJ1-3, with D uncertain. Per germline, CDR1 SGHVS and CDR2 FNYEAQ. The CDR3 loop spans 16 amino acids. The V and J ends lost 5 bases and 0 bases respectively, with 14 bases between them. CDR3 loop: CASSDGPPLSGNTIYF. The CDR3 DNA follows: TGTGCCAGCAGCGATGGGCCCCCCCTCTCTGGAAACACCATATATTTT.

The chain links TRBV29-1 to TRBJ2-5; perhaps TRBD2 as D (5 bases). Germline CDR1 reads SQVTM; CDR2 reads ANQGSEA. V was trimmed by 3 bases and J by 6 bases, leaving 8 bases between them. The CDR3 extends over 11 amino acids. The CDR3 protein is CSVDEGKTQYF. The CDR3 DNA reads TGCAGCGTTGACGAGGGAAAGACCCAGTACTTC.

This clone was recorded many times. The rearrangement uses TRBV6-6 and TRBJ1-5; D ambiguous. This CDR3 is 14 amino acids long. The ends were cut back, 4 bases at V and 0 bases at J, with 7 bases in the middle. In germline, CDR1 is MNHNY, CDR2 SVGAGI (reference sequence). Here the CDR3 DNA reads TGTGCCAGCAGTTCTCAATATAGCAATCAGCCCCAGCATTTT. This codes for CASSSQYSNQPQHF.

Only a few counts were recorded for this clone. Other nucleotide sequences in the sample specify the same CDR3. The chain recombines TRBV6-1 with TRBJ2-2; no definite D call. This CDR3 has 14 amino acids. Germline V gene lookup returns CDR1 MNHNS and CDR2 SASEGT. The germline V and J ends were trimmed by 3 bases and 1 base, with 6 bases remaining between them. CDR3 DNA sequence: TGTGCCAGCAGTGAGTCGGGGAACACCGGGGAGCTGTTTTTT. Its translation: CASSESGNTGELFF.

The chain combines TRBV5-1 with TRBJ2-1; TRBD1 agrees at 8 bases. From germline, CDR1 is SGHRS and CDR2 YFSETQ. Losses at the gene ends were 4 bases for V and 4 bases for J; bases not matched to a gene: 4. There are 14 residues in the CDR3. The CDR3 DNA reads TGCGCCAGCAGCCCAGGGGGCCAATACAATGAGCAGTTCTTC. Translating it yields CASSPGGQYNEQFF.

The rearrangement joins TRBV7-2 to TRBJ1-6; no reliable D call. The CDR3 totals 13 residues. Germline lookup yields CDR1 SGHTA and CDR2 FQGNSA. The V gene lost 2 bases and the J gene lost 5 bases, with 4 bases spanning the gap. Here the CDR3 reads CASSLHNNSPLHF. In nucleotides, the CDR3 is TGTGCCAGCAGCTTACACAATAATTCACCCCTCCACTTT.

The V and J genes are TRBV15 and TRBJ1-1; D remains unclear. The V gene lost 11 bases and the J gene lost 2 bases, with 15 bases spanning the gap. This CDR3 is built from 13 residues. The germline gives CDR1 LNHNV, CDR2 YYDKDF (reference sequence). CDR3 sequence reads: CAVAGSLNTEAFF. Here the CDR3 DNA reads TGTGCCGTAGCGGGCAGCCTAAACACTGAAGCTTTCTTT.

V gene TRBV30 combines with J gene TRBJ1-1, with 8 bases matching TRBD1. The ends lost 0 bases at V and 6 bases at J; junction bases unmatched: 9. CDR1 is GTSNPN, CDR2 SVGIG, per germline (reference sequence). There are 15 residues in the CDR3. The CDR3 DNA follows: TGTGCCTGGAGTGTAGGTGGGACAGGAGGAGCTGAAGCTTTCTTT. Protein sequence: CAWSVGGTGGAEAFF.

The CDR3 here is CAISESAAYGYTF. In nucleotides, the CDR3 is TGTGCCATCAGTGAGTCGGCAGCCTATGGCTACACCTTC. The rearrangement links TRBV10-3 to TRBJ1-2; D call uncertain. This CDR3 has 13 residues. Germline V gene lookup returns CDR1 ENHRY and CDR2 SYGVKD. V lost 0 bases to trimming and J lost 4 bases, with 6 bases between them.

This sequence joins TRBV5-6 and TRBJ1-2, with D unresolved. V was shortened by 0 bases and J by 4 bases, with 10 bases between the two germline ends. The germline CDR1 and CDR2 sequences are SGHDT and YYEEEE. CDR3 length: 14 amino acids. The CDR3 coding sequence is TGTGCCAGCAGCTTGGGTTGGCAGACCTATGGCTACACCTTC. As protein: CASSLGWQTYGYTF.

The V and J genes are TRBV7-2 and TRBJ2-7, with 8 positions matching TRBD1. Looked up from germline, CDR1 is SGHTA and CDR2 is FQGNSA. V lost 4 bases and J lost 12; bases outside the gene matches: 14. This CDR3 has 14 residues. In DNA, the CDR3 is TGTGCCAGCAGCTCCAATCAAGGACAGGGCGACTCGTACTTC. Amino acids: CASSSNQGQGDSYF.

The V and J genes are TRBV29-1 and TRBJ1-1, with D maybe TRBD1 (5 bases). The germline V gene has CDR1 SQVTM and CDR2 ANQGSEA. The CDR3 length is 12 residues. Trimming shortened V by 0 bases and J by 4 bases, and 6 bases separated the two germline ends. CDR3 sequence reads: CSVEDGGTEAFF. The CDR3 coding sequence is TGCAGCGTTGAAGATGGGGGCACTGAAGCTTTCTTT.